The 29 T cell receptor beta chains in this list originate from one sample, sequenced in a study of T cells in Graves' hyperthyroidism and ophthalmopathy. What was amplified from RNA transcripts were TCR beta CDR3 regions. HTBI primers drove first-round RT-PCR of the TCR CDR3. TCRdb re-analysed the multiplex PCR reads in MiXCR, keeping a single row per CDR3 protein. The sample has 250,000 or so distinct CDR3 sequences; roughly 15% are singletons. Sequencing input: blood. The receptors were sampled from a woman aged 45-60 years with Graves' hyperthyroidism that later progressed to Graves' ophthalmopathy.

This clonotype was counted at least ten times. V and J are TRBV30 and TRBJ2-1; 12 nucleotides match TRBD2. There are 14 residues in the CDR3. The germline gives CDR1 GTSNPN, CDR2 SVGIG (reference sequence). Trimming took 5 bases from V and 3 from J; bases not matched to a gene: 2. As DNA, the CDR3 is TGTGCCTGGTCGACTAGCGGGAGCTACAATGAGCAGTTCTTC. Residues: CAWSTSGSYNEQFF. The full variable domain, completed using reference TRBV30 and TRBJ2-1, is SQTIHQWPATLVQPVGSPLSLECTVEGTSNPNLYWYRQAAGRGLQLLFYSVGIGQISSEVPQNLSASRPQDRQFILSSKKLLLSDSGFYLCAWSTSGSYNEQFFGPGTRLTVL.

This clonotype has just a few counts. The chain combines TRBV9 with TRBJ1-1, with TRBD1 identical over 8 bases. The CDR3 has 14 residues. Germline CDR1 SGDLS, CDR2 YYNGEE. J lost 3 bases, V lost 2 bases, and 3 bases had no gene match. The CDR3: CASSVQGAHTEAFF. CDR3 coding DNA: TGTGCCAGCAGCGTCCAGGGGGCACACACTGAAGCTTTCTTT.

This clonotype was found many times. The V and J genes are TRBV7-8 and TRBJ2-7; no firm D call. The CDR3 has 14 amino acids. The germline CDR1 and CDR2 sequences are SGHVS and FQNEAQ. V shed 1 base and J shed 0 bases, with 7 bases lying between them. The DNA of the CDR3 is TGTGCCAGCAGCTTAGATGTAAACTCCTACGAGCAGTACTTC. Translated, it gives CASSLDVNSYEQYF.

About this clonotype: A single base separates this from a much larger clone, so it may be a read error. The chain is built from TRBV20-1 and TRBJ1-6, with no clear D. CDR3 length: 15 amino acids. In germline, CDR1 is DFQATT, CDR2 SNEGSKA (reference sequence). Trimming left V 0 bases short and J 5 bases short, with 11 bases between. The CDR3 DNA follows: TGCAGTGCTAGAGATATGGCTAGGGATAATTCACCCCTCCACTTT. Translating gives CSARDMARDNSPLHF.

The CDR3 region is CASSLRRRAVDEQFF. The CDR3 DNA sequence: TGTGCCAGCAGTTTGCGCAGGAGGGCCGTGGATGAGCAGTTCTTC. The V call is TRBV27, the J call TRBJ2-1; weak D call: TRBD2 (6 bases). The CDR3 is made up of 15 amino acids. V was pared by 3 bases and J by 8 bases, with 17 bases between. Germline V gene lookup returns CDR1 MNHEY and CDR2 SMNVEV (reference sequence).

This clonotype was seen a few times. The CDR3 is CASSPKGSWGYTF. DNA for the CDR3: TGTGCCAGCAGCCCGAAGGGGTCCTGGGGCTACACCTTC. V usage is TRBV16 and J usage is TRBJ1-2; TRBD1 is a possible D gene (5 bases). The CDR3 runs 13 residues. CDR1 KGHSY and CDR2 FQNENV come from the germline V gene. Trimming took off 4 bases at V and 8 bases at J, with 14 bases between the two ends.

There are many counts of this clonotype. This chain links TRBV5-1 with TRBJ2-5, with 14 bases fitting TRBD2. Germline V gene sequence: CDR1 SGHRS, CDR2 YFSETQ. The V and J ends lost 0 bases and 1 base, in that order; junction bases with no gene match: 8. The CDR3 extends over 19 amino acids. CDR3 in amino acids: CASSLVRLAGGNFQETQYF. Here the CDR3 DNA reads TGCGCCAGCAGCTTGGTGCGACTAGCGGGAGGGAACTTCCAAGAGACCCAGTACTTC.

V and J are TRBV6-5 and TRBJ2-7, with 7 bases fitting TRBD1. Germline V gene lookup returns CDR1 MNHEY and CDR2 SVGAGI. V lost 0 bases, J lost 7 bases, and 6 bases stayed unmatched. This CDR3 is 14 amino acids long. The CDR3 region is CASSYSDRNIEQYF. The CDR3 nucleotides read TGTGCCAGCAGTTACTCGGACAGGAATATTGAGCAGTACTTC.

Many counts were recorded for this clonotype. The genes are TRBV7-9 and TRBJ2-1; D is possibly TRBD1 or TRBD2 (6 bases each). The CDR3 runs to 16 residues. Trimming stripped 5 bases from V and 4 bases from J, with 18 bases between. CDR1 and CDR2 (germline): SEHNR, FQNEAQ (reference sequence). DNA for the CDR3: TGTGCCAGCAGCCCCACCGGGGGCAGGGCATACAATGAGCAGTTCTTC. This translates into CASSPTGGRAYNEQFF.

This clonotype was picked up many times. This rearrangement joins TRBV7-2 to TRBJ2-1; D gene ambiguous. The CDR3 loop spans 15 amino acids. V was trimmed by 3 bases and J by 0 bases, leaving 9 bases between them. Germline CDR1 SGHTA, CDR2 FQGNSA. CDR3 region: CASSFDKGSYNEQFF. The CDR3, as DNA: TGTGCCAGCAGCTTCGACAAGGGCTCCTACAATGAGCAGTTCTTC.

This clonotype was seen more than once but under ten times. The rearrangement links TRBV7-8 to TRBJ2-6; D ambiguous. Germline lookup yields CDR1 SGHVS and CDR2 FQNEAQ. This CDR3 is built from 17 residues. The V end was cut by 1 base, the J end by 0 bases, with 10 bases between. This CDR3 is CASSLDPPTSGANVLTF. The CDR3, as DNA: TGTGCCAGCAGCTTAGACCCGCCAACCTCTGGGGCCAACGTCCTGACTTTC.

Regarding this clonotype: Since a much larger clone is just one base distant, this may be a read error. The J gene is TRBJ2-7, the V gene TRBV6-1; TRBD2 matches 9 bases. The CDR3 is made up of 11 amino acids. V lost 6 bases, J lost 7 bases, and 1 base stayed unmatched. The germline V gene has CDR1 MNHNS and CDR2 SASEGT. CDR3 DNA: TGTGCCAGCAGGCTAGCGGGAGAGCAGTACTTC. This gives the protein CASRLAGEQYF.

In this sample, this clonotype turned up many times. The V call is TRBV12-3 or TRBV12-4, the J call TRBJ2-1; 12 nucleotides line up with TRBD2. After removal of 5 bases from V and 7 bases from J, the junction contained 9 bases not matched to a gene. The CDR3 has 16 amino acids. The CDR3 DNA follows: TGTGCCAGCAGTGCTCTAGCGGGAGGGCCCCAGAATGAGCAGTTCTTC. It yields the protein CASSALAGGPQNEQFF.

This clonotype was observed many times. This chain connects TRBV3-1 to TRBJ2-1; unclear D gene. Between the trimmed V and J ends, which lost 1 base and 3 bases, there was a span of 10 bases. The CDR3 covers 15 residues. CDR1 and CDR2 from the germline V gene are LGHDT and YNNKEL (reference sequence). This CDR3 reads CASSQVLTLYNEQFF. The CDR3 DNA sequence: TGTGCCAGCAGCCAAGTTTTGACTCTCTACAATGAGCAGTTCTTC.

This clonotype was found many times. V and J are TRBV12-3 or TRBV12-4 and TRBJ2-4, with D tentatively TRBD1 or TRBD2 (5 bases each). V was cut by 6 bases and J by 1 base, with 16 bases left in between. The CDR3 is 16 amino acids. CDR3 amino acids: CASSLSGSLAKNIQYF. The CDR3 DNA sequence: TGTGCCAGCAGCCTCTCAGGGAGTTTGGCCAAAAACATTCAGTACTTC.

This clonotype was seen at least ten times. The chain combines TRBV28 with TRBJ2-3, with TRBD2 matching 13 bases. V lost 3 bases and J lost 2; bases outside the gene matches: 2. The CDR3 has 16 amino acids. The germline V gene has CDR1 MDHEN and CDR2 SYDVKM. CDR3 residues: CASSLTSGRSTDTQYF. CDR3 in DNA: TGTGCCAGCAGTTTGACTAGCGGGAGGTCCACAGATACGCAGTATTTT.

This clonotype was counted a few times. The chain couples TRBV6-1 to TRBJ1-1, with D maybe TRBD1 (5 bases). This CDR3 is built from 15 residues. Germline V gene data show CDR1 as MNHNS and CDR2 as SASEGT. The V end lost 8 bases, the J end lost 5 bases, and 21 bases lay between the germline ends. The CDR3 DNA sequence: TGTGCCAGCTTGGACTCGGCAGGGAGGCGGACTGAAGCTTTCTTT. Amino acid sequence: CASLDSAGRRTEAFF.

This clonotype appeared many times. The chain recombines TRBV27 with TRBJ1-1; D not resolved. This CDR3 is 13 amino acids long. Germline-derived CDR1 and CDR2 are MNHEY and SMNVEV (reference sequence). The germline V and J ends were trimmed by 6 bases and 2 bases, with 10 bases remaining between them. CDR3 sequence: CASRLRQNTEAFF. CDR3 in DNA: TGTGCCAGCAGACTCCGACAAAACACTGAAGCTTTCTTT.

In this sample, this clonotype turned up many times. CDR3 sequence: CATSRDLLAGGNEQFF. The DNA for the CDR3 is TGTGCCACCAGCAGAGATTTACTAGCGGGAGGGAATGAGCAGTTCTTC. The chain recombines TRBV15 with TRBJ2-1; TRBD2 matches at 13 bases. Germline lookup yields CDR1 LNHNV and CDR2 YYDKDF (reference sequence). The V and J ends lost 0 bases and 7 bases, in that order; junction bases with no gene match: 3. CDR3 length: 16 residues.

This CDR3 is CASSWTGWGQETQYF. DNA of the CDR3: TGTGCCAGCAGCTGGACAGGGTGGGGGCAAGAGACCCAGTACTTC. The rearrangement joins TRBV6-1 to TRBJ2-5, with TRBD1 matching over 8 bases. Germline assignment: CDR1 MNHNS and CDR2 SASEGT. J was trimmed by 2 bases and V by 6 bases; bases with no gene match: 8. This CDR3 is 15 amino acids long.

This clonotype was counted ten times or more. The CDR3 DNA sequence: TGTGCCAGCAGTTTCACCATCGACAGGGGGAAGGGCGAGCAGTACTTC. Translation gives CASSFTIDRGKGEQYF. V and J are TRBV27 and TRBJ2-7; TRBD1 aligns across 9 bases. The germline V gene has CDR1 MNHEY and CDR2 SMNVEV (reference sequence). The CDR3 contains 16 residues. V was clipped by 3 bases and J by 6 bases; unmatched bases: 12.

This clonotype showed up just a few times. This chain joins TRBV6-1 and TRBJ1-1, with a tentative D call TRBD1 (5 bases). CDR3 length: 15 amino acids. Germline V gives CDR1 MNHNS, CDR2 SASEGT. Trimming removed 8 bases at V and 1 base at J, with 17 bases between. The CDR3: CASYETERPNTEAFF. CDR3 sequence (DNA): TGTGCCAGCTATGAGACAGAACGTCCGAACACTGAAGCTTTCTTT.

This clonotype was observed many times. The rearrangement joins TRBV2 to TRBJ2-7; TRBD1 matches 12 bases. Trimming at V came to 5 bases and at J to 7 bases, leaving 9 bases not matched to a gene. The germline gives CDR1 SNHLY, CDR2 FYNNEI. The CDR3 has 15 amino acids. CDR3 coding DNA: TGTGCCAGCAGTTCGCACCGGGACAGGGGGCGTGAGCAGTACTTC. This sequence encodes CASSSHRDRGREQYF.

This clonotype was seen more than once but under ten times. CDR3 residues: CASMGGMEAFF. The DNA for the CDR3 is TGTGCCAGCATGGGCGGGATGGAAGCTTTCTTT. V is TRBV12-3 or TRBV12-4 and J is TRBJ1-1; D is unresolved. V was trimmed by 7 bases and J by 8 bases, leaving 11 bases between them. The CDR3 sequence is 11 residues long.

This clonotype occurred a few times. The genes are TRBV9 and TRBJ1-5; the D is unclear. This CDR3 is built from 16 residues. Germline values: CDR1 SGDLS, CDR2 YYNGEE. The V end was cut by 4 bases, the J end by 5 bases, with 19 bases between. The CDR3 here is CASSPSGNTGHQPQHF. The DNA for the CDR3 is TGTGCCAGCAGCCCCTCCGGCAATACTGGCCATCAGCCCCAGCATTTT.

The chain couples TRBV18 to TRBJ1-2, with D unresolved. Trimming removed 4 bases from V and 5 bases from J, with 11 bases in between. Germline V gives CDR1 KGHSH, CDR2 LQKENI. CDR3 length: 13 amino acids. The CDR3 coding sequence is TGTGCCAGCTCACACGCCAGGCTTTATGGCTACACCTTC. Its translation is CASSHARLYGYTF. Complete variable domain (other parts from reference TRBV18 and TRBJ1-2): NAGVMQNPRHLVRRRGQEARLRCSPMKGHSHVYWYRQLPEEGLKFMVYLQKENIIDESGMPKERFSAEFPKEGPSILRIQQVVRGDSAAYFCASSHARLYGYTFGSGTRLTVV.

The chain combines TRBV7-9 with TRBJ1-1, with D perhaps TRBD1 (6 bases). The V and J ends lost 3 bases and 0 bases respectively, with 14 bases between them. In germline, CDR1 is SEHNR, CDR2 FQNEAQ (reference sequence). The CDR3 totals 16 residues. CDR3 sequence: CASSLPGALMNTEAFF. The CDR3 DNA is TGTGCCAGCAGCTTGCCAGGGGCCCTAATGAACACTGAAGCTTTCTTT.

This clonotype was observed many times. The genes are TRBV24-1 and TRBJ2-2; unclear D gene. Deletions cut 5 bases from V and 0 bases from J, with 9 bases between. Per the germline V gene, CDR1 is KGHDR and CDR2 is SFDVKD. CDR3 size: 15 residues. CDR3 DNA: TGTGCCACCAGTGGCGGTACTCCGAACACCGGGGAGCTGTTTTTT. Its translation is CATSGGTPNTGELFF.

This clonotype was observed a few times. This rearrangement joins TRBV2 to TRBJ1-4; D unresolved. V lost 3 bases and J lost 4, with 12 bases in between. The CDR3 is made up of 15 amino acids. Germline V gene data show CDR1 as SNHLY and CDR2 as FYNNEI. This CDR3 is CASSDQAPYNEKLFF. DNA of the CDR3: TGTGCCAGCAGTGATCAGGCCCCGTATAATGAAAAACTGTTTTTT.